A single sample is the source of the 28 T cell receptor beta chains below, sequenced in a study of T cells in Graves' hyperthyroidism and ophthalmopathy. Template material for amplifying TCR beta CDR3 regions consisted of RNA transcripts. First-round RT-PCR targeting the TCR CDR3 was performed with the HTBI primer set. TCRdb redid the calling of the multiplex PCR reads with MiXCR, one entry per CDR3 protein. The sample lists fewer than 700,000 distinct CDR3 sequences; about 16% were seen once. Material: blood. These receptors were collected from a woman aged 25-40 years with Graves' hyperthyroidism.

This clonotype was detected only a few times. This chain connects TRBV13 to TRBJ2-4; D may be TRBD1 or TRBD2 (8 bases each). Germline lookup yields CDR1 PRHDT and CDR2 FYEKMQ (reference sequence). This CDR3 region has 16 residues. Trimming stripped 5 bases from V and 7 bases from J, with 21 bases between. CDR3 in amino acids: CASSQGQGAGGNIQYF. The DNA for the CDR3 is TGTGCCAGCAGCCAAGGCCAGGGGGCGGGAGGCAACATTCAGTACTTC.

Details on this clonotype: The junction and the germline gene differ at one end; a read error may be behind it. This chain joins TRBV7-9 and TRBJ2-7, with no clear D. This CDR3 region has 12 residues. Germline loops: CDR1 SEHNR, CDR2 FQNEAQ (reference sequence). DNA of the CDR3: TGTGCCAGCTCACCCGGAACCTACGAGCGGTACTTC. It codes for CASSPGTYERYF.

This clonotype was found many times. CDR3 residues: CASSASGLLSPLHF. In DNA form, the CDR3 reads TGTGCCAGCAGTGCATCAGGGTTGTTGTCACCCCTCCACTTT. This chain connects TRBV27 to TRBJ1-6, with D possibly being TRBD1 (5 bases). CDR1 MNHEY and CDR2 SMNVEV come from the germline V gene (reference sequence). Trimming took off 5 bases at V and 10 bases at J, with 15 bases between the two ends. This CDR3 comprises 14 residues.

This clonotype turned up a few times. V gene TRBV7-9 combines with J gene TRBJ1-1; D not resolved. The germline CDR1 and CDR2 sequences are SEHNR and FQNEAQ (reference sequence). CDR3 length equals 14 residues. Trimming took off 5 bases at V and 6 bases at J, with 16 bases between the two ends. As DNA, the CDR3 is TGTGCCAGCAGCCCAGCAGGACCCACGTCTGAAGCTTTCTTT. This translates into CASSPAGPTSEAFF.

The J gene is TRBJ2-5, the V gene TRBV6-1; D may be TRBD1 (6 bases). Germline V gene lookup returns CDR1 MNHNS and CDR2 SASEGT. Trimming stripped 7 bases from V and 4 bases from J, with 13 bases between. The CDR3 length is 13 residues. In DNA form, the CDR3 reads TGTGCCAGCACCTACAGAGGGGGAGAGACCCAGTACTTC. This encodes CASTYRGGETQYF.

As for this clonotype: One end of the junction does not line up with germline, which may come from a read error. V gene TRBV5-1 combines with J gene TRBJ2-7; D call uncertain. Per the germline V gene, CDR1 is SGHRS and CDR2 is YFSETQ. The CDR3 has 12 residues. The CDR3 DNA reads TGCGTCAGCAGCTTGGAGTCCTACGAGCAGTACTTC. Translation gives CVSSLESYEQYF.

This clonotype was recorded at least ten times. This chain connects TRBV12-3 or TRBV12-4 to TRBJ1-2; 11 bases align to TRBD1. The CDR3 runs 14 residues. The J segment lost 8 bases and the V segment lost 5 bases, leaving 7 bases of the junction unmatched. In DNA form, the CDR3 reads TGTGCCAGCAGTCCGGACAGGGGGCGTTTGGGCTACACCTTC. Protein product: CASSPDRGRLGYTF.

The V call is TRBV7-9, the J call TRBJ2-7; a weak D match, TRBD2 (6 bases). The V and J ends lost 4 bases and 5 bases respectively, with 18 bases between them. CDR3 size: 15 residues. Germline CDR1 and CDR2: SEHNR and FQNEAQ (reference sequence). DNA for the CDR3: TGTGCCAGCAGCTCGAGGATCGGGAGAACGGACGAGCAGTACTTC. This translates into CASSSRIGRTDEQYF.

At least ten counts were recorded for this clonotype. The chain is built from TRBV20-1 and TRBJ1-5, with TRBD1 as a possible D gene (6 bases). Germline lookup yields CDR1 DFQATT and CDR2 SNEGSKA (reference sequence). With 6 bases removed from V and 3 bases from J, the gap between germline ends came to 9 bases. The CDR3 covers 12 residues. CDR3 amino acids: CSARGPNQPQHF. For the CDR3, the DNA is TGCAGTGCCAGGGGACCCAATCAGCCCCAGCATTTT.

This sequence joins TRBV19 and TRBJ2-7, with 10 bases matching TRBD2. CDR1 and CDR2 (germline): LNHDA, SQIVND (reference sequence). This CDR3 has 15 amino acids. The V segment lost 10 bases and the J segment 3 bases; nucleotides outside the gene matches: 12. CDR3 amino acids: CATRGGAGGRYEQYF. The CDR3 DNA is TGTGCCACCCGGGGCGGAGCGGGAGGGCGCTACGAGCAGTACTTC.

This clonotype was seen at least ten times. This rearrangement joins TRBV28 to TRBJ2-1; either TRBD1 or TRBD2 may fit D (6 bases each). This CDR3 is built from 16 residues. Trimming shortened V by 3 bases and J by 1 base, and 13 bases separated the two germline ends. Germline lookup yields CDR1 MDHEN and CDR2 SYDVKM. The CDR3: CASSFRGGRSYNEQFF. In DNA form, the CDR3 reads TGTGCCAGCAGTTTTCGAGGGGGGCGGTCCTACAATGAGCAGTTCTTC.

The V call is TRBV6-1, the J call TRBJ2-6, with no clear D. Germline V gene data show CDR1 as MNHNS and CDR2 as SASEGT. The CDR3 extends over 12 amino acids. V lost 10 bases and J lost 1, with 5 bases in between. The chain's CDR3 is CATQSGANVLTF. The CDR3 region has the DNA TGTGCCACCCAATCTGGGGCCAACGTCCTGACTTTC.

This clonotype has only a few counts. The chain employs TRBV29-1 and TRBJ1-1, with a weak D call TRBD1 (6 bases). V was clipped by 7 bases and J by 0 bases, with 12 bases between them. CDR1 is SQVTM and CDR2 is ANQGSEA in the germline V gene. This CDR3 has 13 amino acids. The CDR3 DNA reads TGCAGCGCTGGGAGGACAGTGAACACTGAAGCTTTCTTT. The encoded protein is CSAGRTVNTEAFF.

In this sample, this clonotype turned up many times. The rearrangement joins TRBV2 to TRBJ2-7; 11 bases map to TRBD2. Trimming cost V 6 bases and J 4 bases; bases outside gene matches: 5. CDR1 and CDR2 from the germline V gene are SNHLY and FYNNEI. CDR3 length: 14 amino acids. The CDR3 coding sequence is TGTGCCAGCAGGACCGGGACTAGCGGTTACGAGCAGTACTTC. It yields the protein CASRTGTSGYEQYF.

The DNA for the CDR3 is TGTGCCAGCAGTTACTCGCTTCATGGGACAGCCTATAGCAATCAGCCCCAGCATTTT. Its protein is CASSYSLHGTAYSNQPQHF. V gene TRBV6-2 or TRBV6-3 combines with J gene TRBJ1-5; TRBD1 matches at 7 bases. CDR3 size: 19 residues. V trimming: 0 bases; J trimming: 0 bases; junction bases outside the gene matches: 11. CDR1 is MNHEY and CDR2 is SVGEGT in the germline V gene.

This clonotype has just a few counts. V is TRBV5-1 and J is TRBJ1-1; D is possibly TRBD1 (6 bases). CDR3 length equals 14 residues. Trimming removed 3 bases at V and 1 base at J, with 10 bases between. From germline, CDR1 is SGHRS and CDR2 YFSETQ. The DNA for the CDR3 is TGCGCCAGCAGCTGGGGGGGCCCGAACACTGAAGCTTTCTTT. This encodes CASSWGGPNTEAFF.

This clonotype showed up many times. V is TRBV6-5 and J is TRBJ2-7; D is unresolved. CDR3 length: 14 residues. V was cut by 2 bases and J by 0 bases, with 8 bases left in between. Germline lookup yields CDR1 MNHEY and CDR2 SVGAGI. The CDR3 region has the DNA TGTGCCAGCAGTTACCAAGGGCTCTCCTACGAGCAGTACTTC. Amino acids: CASSYQGLSYEQYF.

Note on this clonotype: An end of the junction does not agree with germline; a read error may underlie this. The gene calls are TRBV27 and TRBJ2-2, with a weak D call TRBD2 (5 bases). Germline V gene lookup returns CDR1 MNHEY and CDR2 SMNVEV (reference sequence). This CDR3 is built from 14 residues. CDR3 amino acids: CASSFLLNTGELSF. CDR3 nucleotide sequence: TGTGCCAGCAGTTTCCTCCTGAACACCGGGGAGCTGTCTTTT.

The table lists this clonotype with a few counts. The chain uses TRBV9 and TRBJ2-7; unclear D gene. Germline CDR1 is SGDLS and CDR2 is YYNGEE. The V end was cut by 7 bases, the J end by 6 bases, with 17 bases between. The CDR3 runs 13 residues. CDR3 bases: TGTGCCAGCTCTCCTCGTGGTAGAGGCGAGCAGTACTTC. Its protein product is CASSPRGRGEQYF.

The chain has TRBV2 and TRBJ2-1, with 11 bases lining up with TRBD2. V trimming: 2 bases; J trimming: 8 bases; junction bases outside the gene matches: 11. The CDR3 sequence is 17 residues long. CDR1 and CDR2 (germline): SNHLY, FYNNEI. The CDR3 sequence: CASSEPGLAEGDDEQFF. The CDR3 DNA is TGTGCCAGCAGTGAACCGGGACTAGCGGAGGGGGACGATGAGCAGTTCTTC.

This clonotype occurred many times. CDR3 sequence (DNA): TGTGCCAGCAGCTTAGGGGGACTCTACAGATGGCCGGATGAGCAGTTCTTC. This encodes CASSLGGLYRWPDEQFF. The rearrangement links TRBV7-2 to TRBJ2-1, with D perhaps TRBD2 (6 bases). With 1 base removed from V and 8 bases from J, the gap between germline ends came to 21 bases. Looked up from germline, CDR1 is SGHTA and CDR2 is FQGNSA. The CDR3 loop spans 17 amino acids.

This clonotype was counted a few times. The chain employs TRBV10-1 and TRBJ2-3, with a possible D match to TRBD1 (6 bases). The CDR3 runs 14 residues. The germline V and J ends were trimmed by 4 bases and 5 bases, with 13 bases remaining between them. Germline loops: CDR1 WNHNN, CDR2 SYGVQD (reference sequence). CDR3 DNA: TGCGCCAGCAGTGCGGAACAGGGTGGAGATACGCAGTATTTT. As protein: CASSAEQGGDTQYF.

A few counts support this clonotype. The chain uses TRBV5-1 and TRBJ1-1, with D unresolved. Trimming left V 0 bases short and J 2 bases short, with 11 bases between. The CDR3 contains 15 residues. Germline V CDR1 and CDR2: SGHRS, YFSETQ. The CDR3 region is CASSLEPTQNTEAFF. In DNA form, the CDR3 reads TGCGCCAGCAGCTTGGAACCCACTCAAAACACTGAAGCTTTCTTT.

The chain carries TRBV5-4 and TRBJ1-1, with D possibly being TRBD1 (5 bases). Germline lookup yields CDR1 SGHNT and CDR2 YYREEE (reference sequence). The V gene lost 1 base and the J gene lost 4 bases, with 11 bases spanning the gap. This CDR3 is built from 14 residues. The CDR3 DNA is TGTGCCAGCAGCTTGTATTTGGGGGTCACTGAAGCTTTCTTT. The encoded protein is CASSLYLGVTEAFF.

This clonotype has only a few counts. V and J are TRBV9 and TRBJ2-3, with a possible D match to TRBD2 (6 bases). The CDR3 is 14 amino acids. Germline CDR1 reads SGDLS; CDR2 reads YYNGEE. Trimming removed 0 bases at V and 4 bases at J, with 9 bases between. CDR3 amino acids: CASSVAGSADTQYF. CDR3 coding DNA: TGTGCCAGCAGCGTAGCCGGGAGCGCAGATACGCAGTATTTT. The full variable domain, with the rest looked up from reference TRBV9 and TRBJ2-3, is DSGVTQTPKHLITATGQRVTLRCSPRSGDLSVYWYQQSLDQGLQFLIQYYNGEERAKGNILERFSAQQFPDLHSELNLSSLELGDSALYFCASSVAGSADTQYFGPGTRLTVL.

The V call is TRBV27, the J call TRBJ2-5; TRBD2 agrees at 10 bases. This CDR3 is 16 amino acids long. V dropped 3 bases and J dropped 6; count of bases not matched to a gene: 10. Germline CDR1 MNHEY, CDR2 SMNVEV (reference sequence). The CDR3: CASSFDRLAGEKTQYF. In DNA, the CDR3 is TGTGCCAGCAGTTTCGATAGGCTAGCGGGAGAAAAGACCCAGTACTTC.

Regarding this clonotype: At one of its ends the junction is not consistent with the germline gene, which may arise from a read error. The rearrangement uses TRBV11-2 and TRBJ2-3; D possibly corresponds to TRBD2 (7 bases). This CDR3 has 14 residues. Germline assignment: CDR1 SGHAT and CDR2 FQNNGV. CDR3 amino acids: CASSREGGADTRYF. CDR3 DNA sequence: TGTGCCAGCAGCCGAGAAGGGGGGGCAGATACGCGGTATTTT.

The J gene is TRBJ2-3, the V gene TRBV5-1, with 10 bases aligning to TRBD2. V lost 4 bases and J lost 1; bases outside the gene matches: 6. The CDR3 contains 16 residues. Germline V lookup: CDR1 SGHRS, CDR2 YFSETQ. CDR3 coding DNA: TGCGCCAGCAGCCTCATAGCGGGAGGCGGCACAGATACGCAGTATTTT. Translating gives CASSLIAGGGTDTQYF.